This TCR beta chain is drawn from a study of CD8 T cells in Susac syndrome. An amount of RNA that ranged from 0.5 to 1 ug was reverse transcribed with random hexamers. TCRdb fed the immunoSEQ multiplex PCR reads into MiXCR, producing one record per CDR3 protein. The data contain about 120,000 distinct CDR3 sequences, 90% to 95% of them singletons. The multiple sclerosis control group comprised treatment-naive patients with stable or active relapsing-remitting disease. The CDR3 is 13 residues long. CDR1 is SGHAT, CDR2 FQNNGV, per germline. V shed 2 bases and J shed 4 bases, with 7 bases lying between them. In its sample, this clonotype was seen a few times.

The receptor's source is a human donor with multiple sclerosis. The chain has TRBV11-2 and TRBJ2-3, with D perhaps being TRBD1 or TRBD2 (6 bases each). Specimen: CD4+ T cells from PBMCs. The DNA of the CDR3 is TGTGCCAGCAGCTTAAGGGGGGCAGATACGCAGTATTTT. It yields the protein CASSLRGADTQYF.